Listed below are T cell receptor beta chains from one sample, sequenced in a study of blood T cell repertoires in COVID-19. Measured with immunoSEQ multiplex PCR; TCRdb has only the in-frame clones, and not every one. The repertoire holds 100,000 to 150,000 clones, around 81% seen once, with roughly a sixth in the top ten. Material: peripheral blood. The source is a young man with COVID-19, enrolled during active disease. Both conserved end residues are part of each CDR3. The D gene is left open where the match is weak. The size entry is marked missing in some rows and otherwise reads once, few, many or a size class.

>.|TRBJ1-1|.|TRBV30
CAWDNPGHMNTEAFF
TGTGCCTGGGATAATCCGGGACACATGAACACTGAAGCTTTCTTT
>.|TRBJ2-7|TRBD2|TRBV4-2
CASSQETTRGGLYEQYF
TGTGCCAGCAGCCAAGAAACGACTCGGGGGGGTCTGTACGAGCAGTACTTC
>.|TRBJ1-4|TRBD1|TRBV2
CATRRDRREKLFF
TGTGCCACCAGGCGGGACAGGAGGGAAAAACTGTTTTTT
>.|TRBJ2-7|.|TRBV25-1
CASSDGPYEQYF
TGTGCCAGCAGTGACGGTCCCTACGAGCAGTACTTC
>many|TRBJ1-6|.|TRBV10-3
CAIRGGNRDSPLHF
TGTGCCATCAGGGGAGGGAATAGGGACTCACCCCTCCACTTT
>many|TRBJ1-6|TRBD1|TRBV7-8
CASSGPQGLNSPLHF
TGTGCCAGCAGCGGCCCACAGGGGCTGAATTCACCCCTCCACTTT
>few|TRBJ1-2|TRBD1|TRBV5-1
CASSLTGQGDRYTF
TGCGCCAGCAGTTTAACGGGACAGGGGGATCGCTACACCTTC
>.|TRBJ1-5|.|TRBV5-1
CASSLGPRGNQPQHF
TGCGCCAGCAGCTTGGGACCCAGGGGCAATCAGCCCCAGCATTTT
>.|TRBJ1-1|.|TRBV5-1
CASSLVTDGLTEAFF
TGCGCCAGCAGCTTGGTGACAGATGGCCTAACTGAAGCTTTCTTT
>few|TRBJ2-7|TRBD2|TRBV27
CASSGMGLAGSYEQYF
TGTGCCAGCAGCGGCATGGGACTAGCGGGAAGCTACGAGCAGTACTTC
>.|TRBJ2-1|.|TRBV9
CASSGMTGNEQFF
TGTGCCAGCAGCGGAATGACGGGGAATGAGCAGTTCTTC
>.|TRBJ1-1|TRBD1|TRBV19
CASSSRQGSITEAFF
TGTGCCAGTAGTTCACGACAGGGGTCGATCACTGAAGCTTTCTTT
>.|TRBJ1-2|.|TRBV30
CAWSYSYGYTF
TGTGCCTGGAGTTACAGCTATGGCTACACCTTC
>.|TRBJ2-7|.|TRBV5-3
CARSLPRRLVDEQYF
TGTGCCAGAAGCTTACCAAGGAGGTTGGTCGACGAGCAGTACTTC
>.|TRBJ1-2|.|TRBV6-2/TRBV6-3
CASSYEVTNYGYTF
TGTGCCAGCAGTTACGAGGTAACCAACTATGGCTACACCTTC
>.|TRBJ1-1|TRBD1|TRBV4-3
CASSLDRGPGTEAFF
TGCGCCAGCAGCCTAGACAGGGGGCCGGGCACTGAAGCTTTCTTT
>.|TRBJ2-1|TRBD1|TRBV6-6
CASSTQPHLQGTEQFF
TGTGCCAGCAGTACACAGCCCCACTTACAGGGGACTGAGCAGTTCTTC
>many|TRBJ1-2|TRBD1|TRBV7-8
CASSQSKPLIRDRGSGYGYTF
TGTGCCAGCAGCCAAAGCAAACCCTTGATCCGGGACAGGGGATCGGGCTATGGCTACACCTTC
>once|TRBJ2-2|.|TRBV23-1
CASSQSKGLNTGELFF
TGCGCCAGCAGTCAATCGAAAGGACTAAACACCGGGGAGCTGTTTTTT
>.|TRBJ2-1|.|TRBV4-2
CASSQGEINEQFF
TGTGCCAGCAGCCAAGGGGAGATCAATGAGCAGTTCTTC
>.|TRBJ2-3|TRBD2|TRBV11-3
CASSSELAGVTDTQYF
TGTGCCAGCAGCTCAGAACTAGCGGGAGTCACAGATACGCAGTATTTT
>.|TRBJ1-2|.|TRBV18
CASSTAGRSYGYTF
TGTGCCAGCTCAACCGCGGGACGGAGCTATGGCTACACCTTC
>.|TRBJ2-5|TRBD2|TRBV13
CASSSKGLASKETQYF
TGTGCCAGCAGCTCCAAGGGACTAGCGTCGAAAGAGACCCAGTACTTC
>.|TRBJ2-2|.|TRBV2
CASSSRPWGGGSGELFF
TGTGCCAGCAGTTCCCGTCCTTGGGGGGGCGGGTCCGGGGAGCTGTTTTTT
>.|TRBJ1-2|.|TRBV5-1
CASSLGDRWVGYTF
TGCGCCAGCAGCTTGGGCGACAGATGGGTTGGCTACACCTTC
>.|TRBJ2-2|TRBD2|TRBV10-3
CAIRIAGGANTGELFF
TGTGCCATCAGGATAGCGGGGGGTGCAAACACCGGGGAGCTGTTTTTT
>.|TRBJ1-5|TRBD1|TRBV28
CASSLTGGWQPQHF
TGTGCCAGCAGTTTGACAGGGGGCTGGCAGCCCCAGCATTTT
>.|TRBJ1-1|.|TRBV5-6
CASSSGEYTEAFF
TGTGCCAGCAGCTCAGGGGAGTACACTGAAGCTTTCTTT
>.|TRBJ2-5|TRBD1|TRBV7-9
CASSTGGAFQETQYF
TGTGCCAGCAGCACAGGGGGAGCCTTTCAAGAGACCCAGTACTTC
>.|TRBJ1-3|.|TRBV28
CASSADLEDSGNTIYF
TGTGCCAGCAGTGCAGACTTAGAGGACTCTGGAAACACCATATATTTT
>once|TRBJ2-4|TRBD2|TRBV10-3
CAISEGLAGGPGNIQYF
TGTGCCATCAGTGAGGGACTAGCGGGAGGGCCGGGAAACATTCAGTACTTC
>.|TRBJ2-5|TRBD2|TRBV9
CASSLGTSGAETQYF
TGTGCCAGCAGCTTGGGGACTAGCGGGGCCGAGACCCAGTACTTC
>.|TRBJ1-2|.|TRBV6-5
CASRPVPANYGYTF
TGTGCCAGCAGACCCGTCCCAGCTAACTATGGCTACACCTTC
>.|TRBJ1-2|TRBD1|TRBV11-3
CASSFFDIGQEGASGYTF
TGTGCCAGCAGCTTTTTTGATATTGGTCAGGAGGGGGCGAGTGGCTACACCTTC
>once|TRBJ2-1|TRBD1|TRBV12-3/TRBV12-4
CASSPRGRVWQFF
TGTGCCAGCAGTCCCAGGGGGCGGGTGTGGCAGTTCTTC
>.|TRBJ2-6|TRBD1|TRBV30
CAWSVLPPGGYFEPGANVLTF
TGTGCCTGGAGTGTACTCCCCCCAGGGGGCTATTTTGAACCTGGGGCCAACGTCCTGACTTTC
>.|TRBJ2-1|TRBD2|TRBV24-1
CATSDLGRAGYNEQFF
TGTGCCACCAGTGATTTGGGGAGGGCGGGTTACAATGAGCAGTTCTTC
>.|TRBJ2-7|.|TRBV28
CASTPGTYEQYF
TGTGCCAGCACCCCGGGTACTTACGAGCAGTACTTC
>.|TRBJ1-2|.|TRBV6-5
CASSPIGTSYGYTF
TGTGCCAGCAGTCCGATCGGGACAAGCTATGGCTACACCTTC
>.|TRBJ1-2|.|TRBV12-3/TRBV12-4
CASKADRSYTF
TGTGCCAGCAAGGCTGACAGAAGCTACACCTTC
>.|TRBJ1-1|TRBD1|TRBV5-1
CASSQNRGNTEAFF
TGCGCCAGCAGCCAGAACAGGGGGAACACTGAAGCTTTCTTT
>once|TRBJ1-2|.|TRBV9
CASSVGRGTNYGYTF
TGTGCCAGCAGCGTAGGAAGAGGAACTAACTATGGCTACACCTTC
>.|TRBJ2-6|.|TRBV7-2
CASSLGGPFEGSGANVLTF
TGTGCCAGCAGCTTAGGAGGGCCGTTTGAGGGCTCTGGGGCCAACGTCCTGACTTTC
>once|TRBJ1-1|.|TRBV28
CASSGPLKNTEAFF
TGTGCCAGCAGCGGTCCACTGAAGAACACTGAAGCTTTCTTT
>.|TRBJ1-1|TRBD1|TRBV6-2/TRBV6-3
CASSYDIQGWDTEAFF
TGTGCCAGCAGTTACGACATACAGGGGTGGGACACTGAAGCTTTCTTT
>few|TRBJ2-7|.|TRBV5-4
CASSFPGVEQYF
TGTGCCAGCAGCTTTCCAGGGGTCGAGCAGTACTTC
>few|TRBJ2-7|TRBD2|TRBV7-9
CASSRSGLAHEQYF
TGTGCCAGCAGCCGGAGTGGACTAGCCCACGAGCAGTACTTC
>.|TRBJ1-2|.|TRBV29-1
CSAYVLGYTF
TGCAGCGCTTACGTACTCGGCTACACCTTC
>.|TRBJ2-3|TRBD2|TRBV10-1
CASSPRGGRAADTQYF
TGCGCCAGCAGCCCACGCGGCGGGAGGGCCGCAGATACGCAGTATTTT
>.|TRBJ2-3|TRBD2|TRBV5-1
CASSPSGRASGTDTQYF
TGCGCCAGCAGCCCTAGCGGAAGGGCCTCGGGCACAGATACGCAGTATTTT
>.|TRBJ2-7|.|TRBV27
CASSLGVLAYEQYF
TGTGCCAGCAGTTTAGGAGTCCTCGCCTACGAGCAGTACTTC
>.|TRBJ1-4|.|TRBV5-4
CASRKGPGNEKLFF
TGTGCCAGCCGTAAGGGGCCAGGGAATGAAAAACTGTTTTTT
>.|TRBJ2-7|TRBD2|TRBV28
CASRKRELDEQYF
TGTGCCAGCAGGAAGCGGGAGCTCGACGAGCAGTACTTC
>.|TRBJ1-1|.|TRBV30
CASGNTEAFF
TGTGCCTCAGGGAACACTGAAGCTTTCTTT